This T cell receptor beta chain comes out of a study of T cells in Graves' hyperthyroidism and ophthalmopathy. Points from the study as a whole: Ophthalmopathy was distinguished from stable hyperthyroidism by 13 V-J signatures. Blood also contained most expanded thyroid clonotypes above 0.001.

Amplification yielded TCR beta CDR3 regions, with RNA transcripts as the source. Carried out on the TCR CDR3, a first-round RT-PCR used the HTBI primer set. From the multiplex PCR reads, TCRdb called clonotypes with MiXCR, one entry per CDR3 protein. The sample lists fewer than 250,000 distinct CDR3 sequences; roughly 18% were seen once. It was considered stable Graves' hyperthyroidism when ophthalmopathy did not progress within 18 months. From 10 ml of fresh peripheral blood, PBMCs were isolated. The ends lost 4 bases at V and 2 bases at J; junction bases unmatched: 10. The CDR3 runs to 16 residues. Per the germline V gene, CDR1 is SGHNT and CDR2 is YYREEE (reference sequence). This clonotype was counted ten times or more. Its antigen is currently unknown.

The receptor comes from a middle-aged man with Graves' hyperthyroidism. The chain recombines TRBV5-4 with TRBJ1-2, with 8 bases identical to TRBD1. The specimen sequenced was blood. The CDR3 bases are TGTGCCAGCAGCCTCGGACAGGGTAGCGGCAACTATGGCTACACCTTC. Its protein product is CASSLGQGSGNYGYTF.